A selection of T cell receptor beta chains follows, all from one sample in a study of cytomegalovirus exposure and HLA in healthy donors. Assay used: immunoSEQ multiplex PCR; TCRdb lists only in-frame clones, some missing. The sample consists of about 98,000 clones, roughly nine tenths of them appearing once. The sequencing input was PBMCs. The receptors stem from a young woman in good health and CMV-seronegative. Both conserved end residues are part of each CDR3. Fields, in order: clone size, J gene, D gene, V gene, CDR3 DNA, CDR3 protein. D genes are given only for firm matches. Where a row states a size, it is once, few, many or the class of an expanded clone; other rows omit it.

>NA|TRBJ2-7|NA|TRBV11-3
TGTGCCAGCAGCTTAGATCTGGGACAAGGCATCCACGAGCAGTACTTC
CASSLDLGQGIHEQYF
>NA|TRBJ2-7|NA|TRBV27
TGTGCCAGCAGTGATAGTTTCATCGGGAATCGATACGAGCAGTACTTC
CASSDSFIGNRYEQYF
>NA|TRBJ2-3|TRBD2|TRBV11-2
TGTGCCAGCAGCTTAGCGGCGGGAGGATTCCCAGATACGCAGTATTTT
CASSLAAGGFPDTQYF
>NA|TRBJ2-7|NA|TRBV21-1
TGTGCCAGCAGCAACGACTCTAGGGGTCAATACGAGCAGTACTTC
CASSNDSRGQYEQYF
>NA|TRBJ2-3|TRBD2|TRBV27
TGTGCCAGCAGCATACTAGCGGGGGGGTTGACAGATACGCAGTATTTT
CASSILAGGLTDTQYF
>NA|TRBJ1-6|NA|TRBV7-9
TGTGCCAGCAGCCTTAGACAGACGAATAATTCACCCCTCCACTTT
CASSLRQTNNSPLHF
>NA|TRBJ1-2|NA|TRBV29-1
TGCAGCGTTGTTGGGGGGACGACTAACTATGGCTACACCTTC
CSVVGGTTNYGYTF
>NA|TRBJ1-1|TRBD1|TRBV7-9
TGTGCCAGCCGCCAGGGGGTTAGAACTGAAGCTTTCTTT
CASRQGVRTEAFF
>once|TRBJ1-4|NA|TRBV5-1
TGCGCCAGCAGCTCAGGACAGACAACTAATGAAAAACTGTTTTTT
CASSSGQTTNEKLFF
>NA|TRBJ1-1|NA|TRBV7-8
TGTGCCAGCAGCTTATTCAAAGGGGGACCTACTGGAGCTTTCTTT
CASSLFKGGPTGAFF
>NA|TRBJ2-1|TRBD2|TRBV11-3
TGTGCCAGCAGCTTAGCGGGAGGGTTTGAGCAGTTCTTC
CASSLAGGFEQFF
>NA|TRBJ1-3|NA|TRBV10-3
TGTGCCACCAGGGGAGGGGGCTCTGGAAACACCATATATTTT
CATRGGGSGNTIYF
>NA|TRBJ2-3|NA|TRBV7-8
TGTGCCAGCAGCCCCCGACTCGGGGCAGATACGCAGTATTTT
CASSPRLGADTQYF
>NA|TRBJ2-2|NA|TRBV9
TGTGCCAGCAGCGGACCTACTCCGGGATTCACCGGGGAGCTGTTTTTT
CASSGPTPGFTGELFF
>few|TRBJ2-5|NA|TRBV18
TGTGCCAGCTCAGCCTCGGACAGACACCAAGAGACCCAGTACTTC
CASSASDRHQETQYF
>NA|TRBJ1-2|NA|TRBV12-2
TGTGCAACCCCGTCTCCCTATGGCTACACCTTC
CATPSPYGYTF
>NA|TRBJ2-5|TRBD1|TRBV4-1
TGCGCCAGCAGCCGAGAGACAGGGACGGGAGAGACCCAGTACTTC
CASSRETGTGETQYF
>NA|TRBJ1-1|TRBD1|TRBV7-9
TGTGCCAGCAGCGCACGACAGGGGGCGCCCACTGAAGCTTTCTTT
CASSARQGAPTEAFF
>NA|TRBJ2-4|TRBD1|TRBV27
TGTGCCAGCAGTCCCATGGGCCAGGGGGCAGTCATTCAGTACTTC
CASSPMGQGAVIQYF
>NA|TRBJ2-2|TRBD2|TRBV10-1
TGCGCCAGCAGTGCGAGACTAGCGGGGGGGTCGGGCACCGGGGAGCTGTTTTTT
CASSARLAGGSGTGELFF
>NA|TRBJ2-3|NA|TRBV9
TGTGCCAGCAGCGTAGGTCCAGGGGCAGATACGCAGTATTTT
CASSVGPGADTQYF
>NA|TRBJ2-3|NA|TRBV20-1
TGCAGTTCCCTAGACTTGCCCCTCGAGTATTTT
CSSLDLPLEYF
>NA|TRBJ2-5|NA|TRBV29-1
TGCAGTGGAGGGCGGTCGGAGACCCAGTACTTC
CSGGRSETQYF
>NA|TRBJ1-5|TRBD1|TRBV10-3
TGTGCCATCAGTGAGTGGGACAGGGCGGGCAATCAGCCCCAGCATTTT
CAISEWDRAGNQPQHF
>NA|TRBJ2-1|NA|TRBV18
TGTGCCAGCTCACCCCTGGACAGCTACAATGAGCAGTTCTTC
CASSPLDSYNEQFF
>NA|TRBJ2-2|NA|TRBV7-3
TGTGCCAGCTCTAATCCCCCCGGGGAGCTGTTTTTT
CASSNPPGELFF
>NA|TRBJ2-5|TRBD1|TRBV28
TGTGCCAGCAGTGACAGGGTCGTTTCGGGGACCCAGTACTTC
CASSDRVVSGTQYF
>NA|TRBJ1-1|NA|TRBV4-2
TGTGCCAGCAGCCAAGAAGCGGGGGCTGGAGCTTTCTTT
CASSQEAGAGAFF
>NA|TRBJ2-6|TRBD2|TRBV2
TGTGCCAGCAGCCCACTTAGCGGGGGGACTGCTGGGGCCAACGTCCTGACTTTC
CASSPLSGGTAGANVLTF
>NA|TRBJ1-4|TRBD1|TRBV2
TGTGCCAGCAGTGCGAATACCGGACAGGATAATGAAAAACTGTTTTTT
CASSANTGQDNEKLFF
>NA|TRBJ1-1|NA|TRBV13
TGTGCCAGCAGCTTATCAGGACAGAGTAAAGCTTTCTTT
CASSLSGQSKAFF
>NA|TRBJ1-3|TRBD1|TRBV19
TGTGCCAGTACCTTATACCTGGGACAGGGGGACTCTGGAAACACCATATATTTT
CASTLYLGQGDSGNTIYF
>NA|TRBJ2-3|TRBD1|TRBV18
TGTGCCAGCTCACCCCAGGGGGTGGGGGCAGATACGCAGTATTTT
CASSPQGVGADTQYF
>NA|TRBJ1-2|NA|TRBV19
TGTGCCAGCAAACTCCCTTCGGGGGGTAGGGACTATGGCTACACCTTC
CASKLPSGGRDYGYTF
>once|TRBJ2-7|TRBD1|TRBV18
TGTGCCAGCTCACTCCACCGGGACAGGGGCTCGGAGCAGTACTTC
CASSLHRDRGSEQYF
>once|TRBJ1-2|TRBD1|TRBV6-1
TGTGCCAGCAGCCAACAGGGACAGGGAATTAATGGCTACACCTTC
CASSQQGQGINGYTF
>once|TRBJ2-5|TRBD2|TRBV10-3
TGTGCCACCCAGGAGGGGACTAGCGGAGCGGAGACCCAGTACTTC
CATQEGTSGAETQYF
>NA|TRBJ2-1|TRBD2|TRBV4-3
TGCGCCAGCAGCCTTACCCTGGGACTAGCGGCTAACAATGAGCAGTTCTTC
CASSLTLGLAANNEQFF
>NA|TRBJ1-2|NA|TRBV7-6
TGTGCCAGCAGCTTAGCGGGCAGGGGCATTAATGGCTACACCTTC
CASSLAGRGINGYTF
>NA|TRBJ2-5|TRBD1|TRBV20-1
TGCAGTGCTAGTTACAGGGGGACCCAGTACTTC
CSASYRGTQYF
>once|TRBJ2-5|TRBD1|TRBV5-1
TGCGCCAGCAGCTTCAAACAGGGGGCCGGGTTGGAGACCCAGTACTTC
CASSFKQGAGLETQYF
>NA|TRBJ2-7|TRBD1|TRBV9
TGTGCCAGCAGCGTAGATCCAGGGGGCGACGAGCAGTACTTC
CASSVDPGGDEQYF
>NA|TRBJ2-7|NA|TRBV4-1
TGCGCCAGCAGCCAAGATCGGGAGACTACCACTCTCTACGAGCAGTACTTC
CASSQDRETTTLYEQYF
>NA|TRBJ2-5|NA|TRBV9
TGTGCCAGCAGCGGGAGGGGAGAGACCCAGTACTTC
CASSGRGETQYF
>NA|TRBJ2-3|TRBD2|TRBV5-1
TGCGCCAGCAGTAGGTCGGAGGGTTCGGGGGGAGATACGCAGTATTTT
CASSRSEGSGGDTQYF
>NA|TRBJ2-1|TRBD2|TRBV4-1
TGCGCCAGCAGCCGACAGGGACTAGCGGATGGGAATGAGCAGTTCTTC
CASSRQGLADGNEQFF
>NA|TRBJ2-7|TRBD1|TRBV5-1
TGCGCCAGCAGCCCTACCAGGGGGCTGGCCTCCTACGAGCAGTACTTC
CASSPTRGLASYEQYF
>NA|TRBJ1-1|TRBD1|TRBV7-9
TGTGCCAGCAGCTTGAAAATGACAGGGGATGCTTTCTTT
CASSLKMTGDAFF
>NA|TRBJ2-7|NA|TRBV28
TGTGCCAGCAGGGGGGGTCCCGAGACCTATTACGAGCAGTACTTC
CASRGGPETYYEQYF
>NA|TRBJ2-7|NA|TRBV9
TGTGCCAGCAGCGTAGAGGCCTCCAGCGCCGCCTACGAGCAGTACTTC
CASSVEASSAAYEQYF
>NA|TRBJ1-4|NA|TRBV5-1
TGCGCCAGCAGCCCTGACAGCTTTAATGAAAAACTGTTTTTT
CASSPDSFNEKLFF
>NA|TRBJ2-1|TRBD2|TRBV11-2
TGTGCCAGCAGCTTAGAAGCGGGAGGGCCACGAAATGAGCAGTTCTTC
CASSLEAGGPRNEQFF
>NA|TRBJ1-4|TRBD1|TRBV7-9
TGTGCCAGCAGCAACGGACAGGGGCTTCGGGAAAAACTGTTTTTT
CASSNGQGLREKLFF
>NA|TRBJ1-5|TRBD1|TRBV18
TGTGCCAGCTCGCCCGGGACAGCTTTAAATCAGCCCCAGCATTTT
CASSPGTALNQPQHF
>NA|TRBJ1-5|NA|TRBV28
TGTGCCAGCAGTCCCGGGCGGCGGGTTAGCAATCAGCCCCAGCATTTT
CASSPGRRVSNQPQHF
>NA|TRBJ2-5|NA|TRBV15
TGTGCCACCAGCAGAGTGGCTGGGCAGGTAGGAGAGACCCAGTACTTC
CATSRVAGQVGETQYF
>NA|TRBJ2-5|NA|TRBV6-5
TGTGCCAGCAGTTACTCCAGGTTCGGGGTCGGAGAGACCCAGTACTTC
CASSYSRFGVGETQYF
>NA|TRBJ1-1|NA|TRBV6-1
TGTGCCAGCATGCAGTACCAGAACACTGAAGCTTTCTTT
CASMQYQNTEAFF
>NA|TRBJ2-4|NA|TRBV6-5
TGTGCCAGCAGTTACGGGGGGTACCTAGCCAAAAACATTCAGTACTTC
CASSYGGYLAKNIQYF
>NA|TRBJ2-6|NA|TRBV23-1
TGCGCCAGCGGGCTCCGGAAAGGGTCCAACTCAGACCCCCGGGGGTGCAACGTCCTGACTTTC
CASGLRKGSNSDPRGCNVLTF